The 14 T cell receptor beta chains below were found in one sample sequenced in a study of cytomegalovirus exposure and HLA in healthy donors. 13 Jbeta primers and 60 Vbeta primers were used for the PCR. The assay was immunoSEQ multiplex PCR, and TCRdb's table has in-frame clones only and misses some. The sample lists approximately 150,000 clones; roughly 87% were seen once. The sequenced sample was PBMCs. These receptors came from a man aged 25 to 40 in good health and CMV-seropositive.

The chain has TRBV6-5 and TRBJ2-7, with 7 bases lining up with TRBD1. Trimming cost V 0 bases and J 3 bases; bases outside gene matches: 5. The CDR3 sequence is 15 residues long. The germline gives CDR1 MNHEY, CDR2 SVGAGI. DNA for the CDR3: TGTGCCAGCAGTTACTCTGAGACAGGGAGCTACGAGCAGTACTTC. This codes for CASSYSETGSYEQYF.

The J gene is TRBJ2-1, the V gene TRBV28; no reliable D call. The V end was cut by 8 bases, the J end by 0 bases, with 11 bases between. CDR3 size: 14 residues. Germline-derived CDR1 and CDR2 are MDHEN and SYDVKM. Here the CDR3 DNA reads TGTGCCAGCGTCCCGAATAGCTCCTACAATGAGCAGTTCTTC. Its translation: CASVPNSSYNEQFF. Drawing the rest from reference TRBV28 and TRBJ2-1, the complete variable domain is DVKVTQSSRYLVKRTGEKVFLECVQDMDHENMFWYRQDPGLGLRLIYFSYDVKMKEKGDIPEGYSVSREKKERFSLILESASTNQTSMYLCASVPNSSYNEQFFGPGTRLTVL.

The chain joins TRBV18 to TRBJ2-1; maybe TRBD2 (6 bases). V lost 5 bases and J lost 9, with 17 bases in between. The CDR3 extends over 14 amino acids. Germline CDR1 and CDR2: KGHSH and LQKENI. The CDR3 region has the DNA TGTGCCAGCTCAATAGCGGCCCAGAGGGGTGAGCAGTTCTTC. It specifies CASSIAAQRGEQFF.

In its sample, this clone was seen a few times. The rearrangement uses TRBV5-1 and TRBJ1-1; 9 bases are shared with TRBD1. V dropped 3 bases and J dropped 2; count of bases not matched to a gene: 11. Germline-derived CDR1 and CDR2 are SGHRS and YFSETQ. The CDR3 has 17 residues. CDR3 sequence: CASSWDRADSPNTEAFF. For the CDR3, the DNA is TGCGCCAGCAGCTGGGACAGGGCCGATTCCCCAAACACTGAAGCTTTCTTT. Full variable domain (remainder filled in from reference TRBV5-1 and TRBJ1-1): KAGVTQTPRYLIKTRGQQVTLSCSPISGHRSVSWYQQTPGQGLQFLFEYFSETQRNKGNFPGRFSGRQFSNSRSEMNVSTLELGDSALYLCASSWDRADSPNTEAFFGQGTRLTVV.

The genes are TRBV19 and TRBJ1-3; D not resolved. The CDR3 is made up of 13 amino acids. Germline V gene sequence: CDR1 LNHDA, CDR2 SQIVND (reference sequence). Trimming cost V 6 bases and J 4 bases, with 10 bases left between them. The CDR3 DNA is TGTGCCAGTAGGCCGACGGGAGGAAACACCATATATTTT. This codes for CASRPTGGNTIYF.

The chain recombines TRBV7-9 with TRBJ1-1; no definite D call. Germline loops: CDR1 SEHNR, CDR2 FQNEAQ (reference sequence). The V end lost 4 bases, the J end lost 1 base, and 10 bases lay between the germline ends. This CDR3 region has 14 residues. This CDR3 reads CASSSRLTNTEAFF. The CDR3 nucleotides read TGTGCCAGCAGCTCCAGGCTCACGAACACTGAAGCTTTCTTT.

CDR3 loop: CASPIGDRDSPLHF. CDR3 sequence (DNA): TGTGCCAGCCCCATTGGGGACAGAGATTCACCCCTCCACTTT. This sequence joins TRBV2 and TRBJ1-6; 7 positions agree with TRBD1. V shed 8 bases, J shed 8 bases, and the junction held 9 bases outside the gene matches. This CDR3 contains 14 residues. The germline V gene encodes CDR1 SNHLY and CDR2 FYNNEI.

The V and J genes are TRBV18 and TRBJ1-3; 8 nucleotides line up with TRBD1. From germline, CDR1 is KGHSH and CDR2 LQKENI. This CDR3 contains 15 residues. V was pared by 4 bases and J by 6 bases, with 8 bases of the junction left unmatched. The CDR3 DNA sequence: TGTGCCAGCTCACACTGGACAGGGTCGGCAAACACCATATATTTT. It translates to CASSHWTGSANTIYF.

The count of this clone is one. The rearrangement uses TRBV29-1 and TRBJ2-2; D gene uncertain. The V end lost 5 bases, the J end lost 3 bases, and 10 bases lay between the germline ends. This CDR3 is 13 amino acids long. Per the germline V gene, CDR1 is SQVTM and CDR2 is ANQGSEA. CDR3 protein: CSVSPTHTGELFF. DNA for the CDR3: TGCAGCGTTAGTCCGACTCACACCGGGGAGCTGTTTTTT.

This chain's CDR3 is CASSLDGIVETQYF. In DNA form, the CDR3 reads TGTGCCAGCAGCTTGGACGGGATAGTAGAGACCCAGTACTTC. This sequence joins TRBV5-4 and TRBJ2-5, with D maybe TRBD2 (5 bases). The germline gives CDR1 SGHNT, CDR2 YYREEE (reference sequence). The CDR3 consists of 14 residues. V was trimmed by 0 bases and J by 4 bases, leaving 10 bases between them. Full variable domain (missing parts from reference TRBV5-4 and TRBJ2-5): ETGVTQSPTHLIKTRGQQVTLRCSSQSGHNTVSWYQQALGQGPQFIFQYYREEENGRGNFPPRFSGLQFPNYSSELNVNALELDDSALYLCASSLDGIVETQYFGPGTRLLVL.

This sequence joins TRBV2 and TRBJ1-1, with D unclear. The length of the CDR3 is 15 residues. Germline CDR1 and CDR2: SNHLY and FYNNEI. Trimming took 3 bases from V and 4 from J, leaving 15 bases between them. This chain's CDR3 is CASSDRVNITTEAFF. The CDR3 DNA reads as TGTGCCAGCAGTGATCGGGTCAACATCACCACTGAAGCTTTCTTT.

V gene TRBV25-1 combines with J gene TRBJ2-1; TRBD2 is a possible D gene (6 bases). Germline CDR1 reads MGHDK; CDR2 reads SYGVNS. Trimming took off 2 bases at V and 8 bases at J, with 25 bases between the two ends. CDR3 length: 18 residues. CDR3: CASSEQTWGGLAVDEQFF. For the CDR3, the DNA is TGTGCCAGCAGTGAACAAACTTGGGGAGGTCTAGCAGTGGATGAGCAGTTCTTC.

The chain combines TRBV19 with TRBJ1-1; D might be TRBD1 (5 bases). Deletions cut 8 bases from V and 5 bases from J, with 9 bases between. CDR1 and CDR2 from the germline V gene are LNHDA and SQIVND (reference sequence). This CDR3 is built from 11 residues. The CDR3 region has the DNA TGTGCCAGTTCCCAGGGAACTGAAGCTTTCTTT. It yields the protein CASSQGTEAFF.

CDR3 nucleotides: TGTGCCAGCAGTTTGTGGGGAGCAGGCAATCAGCCCCAGCATTTT. Translated, it gives CASSLWGAGNQPQHF. The chain couples TRBV27 to TRBJ1-5, with D unresolved. Trimming pared 3 bases from V and 2 bases from J, leaving 11 bases between. From germline, CDR1 is MNHEY and CDR2 SMNVEV (reference sequence). The CDR3 runs to 15 residues.